The next 18 T cell receptor beta chains were all read from a single sample in a study of CD8+ T cells in alopecia areata. cDNA serving as the sequencing template came from extracted, reverse transcribed RNA. Sequencing was performed with immunoSEQ multiplex PCR; in TCRdb, only in-frame clones are kept and a portion is missing. The data contain 85,000 to 110,000 clones, more than 75% of them seen just once; the ten biggest clones take up around 10%. As for treatment: oral pan-JAK inhibitor, 5-10 mg twice daily. The sequences come from CD8+ T cells sorted from blood, collected between weeks 30 and 35, from a patient treated with tofacitinib. All receptors derive from a human donor with alopecia areata.

The rearrangement joins TRBV19 to TRBJ1-2, with TRBD1 identical over 8 bases. The CDR3 contains 12 residues. The V and J ends lost 4 bases and 8 bases, in that order; junction bases with no gene match: 3. Germline CDR1 and CDR2: LNHDA and SQIVND (reference sequence). In DNA form, the CDR3 reads TGTGCCAGTAGTACCCGGACAGGGGGCTACACCTTC. As protein: CASSTRTGGYTF. The variable domain in full, completed from reference TRBV19 and TRBJ1-2, reads DGGITQSPKYLFRKEGQNVTLSCEQNLNHDAMYWYRQDPGQGLRLIYYSQIVNDFQKGDIAEGYSVSREKKESFPLTVTSAQKNPTAFYLCASSTRTGGYTFGSGTRLTVV.

V is TRBV29-1 and J is TRBJ2-5, with D hard to call. From germline, CDR1 is SQVTM and CDR2 ANQGSEA. CDR3 length: 13 residues. V was clipped by 4 bases and J by 5 bases, with 14 bases between them. CDR3 protein: CSVGADVLETQYF. CDR3 DNA sequence: TGCAGCGTTGGGGCGGACGTGCTGGAGACCCAGTACTTC.

This chain joins TRBV7-9 and TRBJ2-7; 15 nucleotides match TRBD2. The germline gives CDR1 SEHNR, CDR2 FQNEAQ (reference sequence). This CDR3 region has 18 residues. V was pared by 4 bases and J by 3 bases, with 10 bases of the junction left unmatched. The CDR3 here is CASSSGTSGRPAGYEQYF. The DNA of the CDR3 is TGTGCCAGCAGCTCTGGGACTAGCGGGAGGCCGGCGGGCTACGAGCAGTACTTC.

V usage is TRBV7-3 and J usage is TRBJ2-1, with D possibly TRBD2 on 6 matching bases. The CDR3 consists of 17 residues. Trimming removed 5 bases from V and 2 bases from J, with 19 bases in between. Per the germline V gene, CDR1 is SGHTA and CDR2 is FQGTGA. CDR3: CASSHLYRDSTYNEQFF. CDR3 DNA sequence: TGTGCCAGCAGCCACCTCTACCGGGACTCTACCTACAATGAGCAGTTCTTC. The variable domain in full, completed from reference TRBV7-3 and TRBJ2-1, reads GAGVSQTPSNKVTEKGKYVELRCDPISGHTALYWYRQSLGQGPEFLIYFQGTGAADDSGLPNDRFFAVRPEGSVSTLKIQRTERGDSAVYLCASSHLYRDSTYNEQFFGPGTRLTVL.

The chain joins TRBV11-2 to TRBJ2-7, with a possible D match to TRBD1 (6 bases). Germline V gene sequence: CDR1 SGHAT, CDR2 FQNNGV. This CDR3 contains 17 residues. Trimming took off 5 bases at V and 0 bases at J, with 20 bases between the two ends. In DNA form, the CDR3 reads TGTGCCAGCAGCCGAAGCAGGACAGAATCTTACTCCTACGAGCAGTACTTC. It specifies CASSRSRTESYSYEQYF. The entire variable domain, with the rest obtained from reference TRBV11-2 and TRBJ2-7, is as follows: EAGVAQSPRYKIIEKRQSVAFWCNPISGHATLYWYQQILGQGPKLLIQFQNNGVVDDSQLPKDRFSAERLKGVDSTLKIQPAKLEDSAVYLCASSRSRTESYSYEQYFGPGTRLTVT.

The chain is built from TRBV6-6 and TRBJ2-7, with 7 bases aligning to TRBD1. Germline V CDR1 and CDR2: MNHNY, SVGAGI (reference sequence). The length of the CDR3 is 15 residues. V lost 10 bases and J lost 2; bases outside the gene matches: 14. CDR3 sequence reads: CAIKSDRANPYEQYF. As DNA, the CDR3 is TGTGCCATCAAGAGTGACAGGGCCAATCCCTACGAGCAGTACTTC.

This CDR3 is CSVTTGVEQYF. In nucleotides, the CDR3 is TGCAGCGTCACAACAGGGGTCGAGCAGTACTTC. The chain uses TRBV29-1 and TRBJ2-7, with 7 bases matching TRBD1. Looked up from germline, CDR1 is SQVTM and CDR2 is ANQGSEA. V dropped 6 bases and J dropped 6; count of bases not matched to a gene: 5. The CDR3 consists of 11 residues.

V usage is TRBV29-1 and J usage is TRBJ2-7; 7 bases line up with TRBD1. CDR1 and CDR2 from the germline V gene are SQVTM and ANQGSEA. The CDR3 extends over 13 amino acids. The J segment lost 2 bases and the V segment lost 6 bases, leaving 7 bases of the junction unmatched. The CDR3 sequence: CSVDGTDTYEQYF. CDR3 coding DNA: TGCAGCGTCGACGGGACAGATACCTACGAGCAGTACTTC.

The chain combines TRBV29-1 with TRBJ2-1; D is unresolved. The CDR3 loop spans 13 amino acids. Between the trimmed V and J ends, which lost 4 bases and 5 bases, there was a span of 12 bases. The germline V gene encodes CDR1 SQVTM and CDR2 ANQGSEA. The CDR3 region is CSVVYPLDNEQFF. The DNA of the CDR3 is TGCAGCGTTGTTTATCCGTTGGACAATGAGCAGTTCTTC.

The rearrangement links TRBV7-9 to TRBJ2-1; D is perhaps TRBD2 (6 bases). In germline, CDR1 is SEHNR, CDR2 FQNEAQ (reference sequence). Trimming took off 1 base at V and 1 base at J, with 11 bases between the two ends. This CDR3 contains 16 residues. The CDR3 DNA reads as TGTGCCAGCAGCTTAGGGGACTCTCCTTCCTACAATGAGCAGTTCTTC. Its protein product is CASSLGDSPSYNEQFF.

V gene TRBV19 combines with J gene TRBJ2-1; TRBD2 might be the D (6 bases). Looked up from germline, CDR1 is LNHDA and CDR2 is SQIVND (reference sequence). The CDR3 totals 13 residues. The V end lost 1 base, the J end lost 8 bases, and 9 bases lay between the germline ends. The CDR3 DNA is TGTGCCAGTAGTATAGGTGGGGGGTATGAGCAGTTCTTC. It is translated as CASSIGGGYEQFF.

The J gene is TRBJ1-6, the V gene TRBV5-5; 7 bases map to TRBD1. The CDR3 contains 17 residues. The V gene's germline CDR1 is SGHKS and CDR2 YYEKEE (reference sequence). V trimming: 1 base; J trimming: 6 bases; junction bases outside the gene matches: 10. The CDR3 spells CASSLWEGALGNSPLHF. In DNA, the CDR3 is TGTGCCAGCAGCTTGTGGGAGGGGGCGCTTGGTAATTCACCCCTCCACTTT.

The rearrangement joins TRBV29-1 to TRBJ1-2, with D maybe TRBD1 (6 bases). Between the trimmed V and J ends, which lost 3 bases and 8 bases, there was a span of 16 bases. CDR1 is SQVTM, CDR2 ANQGSEA, per germline. CDR3 length equals 13 residues. This CDR3 reads CSVELVRGQGYTF. The CDR3 nucleotides read TGCAGCGTTGAGTTAGTACGGGGGCAGGGCTACACCTTC.

In DNA, the CDR3 is TGTGCCAGCAGTGAATGGATCAATGAGCAGTTCTTC. Residues: CASSEWINEQFF. The chain couples TRBV25-1 to TRBJ2-1; no definite D call. The CDR3 sequence is 12 residues long. V was pared by 1 base and J by 6 bases, with 4 bases between. The germline CDR1 and CDR2 sequences are MGHDK and SYGVNS. Full variable domain (rest looked up from reference TRBV25-1 and TRBJ2-1): EADIYQTPRYLVIGTGKKITLECSQTMGHDKMYWYQQDPGMELHLIHYSYGVNSTEKGDLSSESTVSRIRTEHFPLTLESARPSHTSQYLCASSEWINEQFFGPGTRLTVL.

This clone was counted once. The gene calls are TRBV7-2 and TRBJ2-2; 11 bases agree with TRBD1. The CDR3 runs 14 residues. Germline V CDR1 and CDR2: SGHTA, FQGNSA. The V segment lost 5 bases and the J segment 6 bases; nucleotides outside the gene matches: 2. CDR3 sequence (DNA): TGTGCCAGCAGCGGACAGGGGGCAGCCGGGGAGCTGTTTTTT. Its protein product is CASSGQGAAGELFF.

The chain is built from TRBV5-1 and TRBJ2-3; D remains ambiguous. This CDR3 region has 16 residues. Germline lookup yields CDR1 SGHRS and CDR2 YFSETQ. V was clipped by 0 bases and J by 2 bases, with 13 bases between them. CDR3: CASSLAQRRSTDTQYF. In DNA, the CDR3 is TGCGCCAGCAGCTTGGCCCAGCGCCGATCCACAGATACGCAGTATTTT. The full variable domain, its missing parts supplied by reference TRBV5-1 and TRBJ2-3, is KAGVTQTPRYLIKTRGQQVTLSCSPISGHRSVSWYQQTPGQGLQFLFEYFSETQRNKGNFPGRFSGRQFSNSRSEMNVSTLELGDSALYLCASSLAQRRSTDTQYFGPGTRLTVL.

In its sample, this clone was seen once. The CDR3 sequence is CASSDSGVWAYNEQFF. The CDR3 DNA follows: TGCGCCAGCAGCGATTCAGGGGTCTGGGCCTACAATGAGCAGTTCTTC. This chain joins TRBV4-1 and TRBJ2-1; maybe TRBD1 (6 bases). The CDR3 loop spans 16 amino acids. V was clipped by 5 bases and J by 2 bases, with 16 bases between them. The V gene's germline CDR1 is MGHRA and CDR2 YSYEKL.

The genes are TRBV7-9 and TRBJ1-1; TRBD1 aligns across 9 bases. Germline loops: CDR1 SEHNR, CDR2 FQNEAQ (reference sequence). Trimming took 2 bases from V and 6 from J; bases not matched to a gene: 7. CDR3 length equals 15 residues. This CDR3 is CASSLWGQGFAEAFF. DNA for the CDR3: TGTGCCAGCAGCTTATGGGGACAGGGTTTCGCTGAAGCTTTCTTT.